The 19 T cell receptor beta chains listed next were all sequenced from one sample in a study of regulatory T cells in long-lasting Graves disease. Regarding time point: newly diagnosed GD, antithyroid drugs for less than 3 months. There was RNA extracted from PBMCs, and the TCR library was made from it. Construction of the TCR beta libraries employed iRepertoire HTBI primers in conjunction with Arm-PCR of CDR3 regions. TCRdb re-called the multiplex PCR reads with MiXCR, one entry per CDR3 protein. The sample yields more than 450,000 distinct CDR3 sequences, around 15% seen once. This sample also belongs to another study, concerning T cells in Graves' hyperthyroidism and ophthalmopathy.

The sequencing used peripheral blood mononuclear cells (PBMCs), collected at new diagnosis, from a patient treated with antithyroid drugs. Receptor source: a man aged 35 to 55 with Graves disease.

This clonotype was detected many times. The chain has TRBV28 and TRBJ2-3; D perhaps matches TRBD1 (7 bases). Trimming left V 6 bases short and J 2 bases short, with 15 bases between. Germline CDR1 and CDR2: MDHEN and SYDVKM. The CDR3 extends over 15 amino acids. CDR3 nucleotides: TGTGCCAGCAGGTCAGGGGGGTTGGACACAGATACGCAGTATTTT. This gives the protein CASRSGGLDTDTQYF. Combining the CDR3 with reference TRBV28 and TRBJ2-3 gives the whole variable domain DVKVTQSSRYLVKRTGEKVFLECVQDMDHENMFWYRQDPGLGLRLIYFSYDVKMKEKGDIPEGYSVSREKKERFSLILESASTNQTSMYLCASRSGGLDTDTQYFGPGTRLTVL.

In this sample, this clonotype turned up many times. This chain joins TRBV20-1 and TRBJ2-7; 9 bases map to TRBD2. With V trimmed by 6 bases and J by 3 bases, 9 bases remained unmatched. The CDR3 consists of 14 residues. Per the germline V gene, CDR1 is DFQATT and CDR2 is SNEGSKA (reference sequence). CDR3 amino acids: CSAPLAGGFYEQYF. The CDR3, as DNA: TGCAGTGCGCCGCTTGCGGGAGGGTTCTACGAGCAGTACTTC.

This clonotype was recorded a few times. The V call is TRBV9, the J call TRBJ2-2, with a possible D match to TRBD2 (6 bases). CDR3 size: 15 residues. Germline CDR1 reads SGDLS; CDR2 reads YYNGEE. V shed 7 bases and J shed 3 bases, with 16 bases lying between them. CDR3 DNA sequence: TGTGCCAGCCAGTCGGGGGATCGGGACACCGGGGAGCTGTTTTTT. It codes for CASQSGDRDTGELFF.

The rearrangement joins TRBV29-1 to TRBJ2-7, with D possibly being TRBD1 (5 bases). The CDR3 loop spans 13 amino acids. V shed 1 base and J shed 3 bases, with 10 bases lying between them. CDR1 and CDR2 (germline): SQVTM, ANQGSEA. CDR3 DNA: TGCAGCGTTGAAGTCGGCAGGGACTACGAGCAGTACTTC. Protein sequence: CSVEVGRDYEQYF.

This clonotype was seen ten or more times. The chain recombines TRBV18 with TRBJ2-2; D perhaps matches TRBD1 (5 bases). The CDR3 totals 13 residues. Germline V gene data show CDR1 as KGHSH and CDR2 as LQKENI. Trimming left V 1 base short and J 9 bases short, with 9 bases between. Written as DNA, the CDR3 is TGTGCCAGCTCACCACAACAGGTCCGGGAGCTGTTTTTT. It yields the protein CASSPQQVRELFF.

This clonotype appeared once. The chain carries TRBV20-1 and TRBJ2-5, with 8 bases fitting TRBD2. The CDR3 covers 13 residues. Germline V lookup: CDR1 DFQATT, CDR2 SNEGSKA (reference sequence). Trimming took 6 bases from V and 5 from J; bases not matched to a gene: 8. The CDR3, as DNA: TGCAGTGCACCGGGGGGGATACGGGAGACCCAGTACTTC. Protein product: CSAPGGIRETQYF.

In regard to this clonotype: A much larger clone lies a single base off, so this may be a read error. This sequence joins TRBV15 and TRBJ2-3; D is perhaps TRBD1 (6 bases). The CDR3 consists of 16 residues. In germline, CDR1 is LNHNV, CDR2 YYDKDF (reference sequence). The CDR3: CAPSRDRGGPRGTQYF. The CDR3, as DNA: TGTGCCCCCAGCAGAGATAGAGGGGGACCGAGGGGTACGCAGTATTTT.

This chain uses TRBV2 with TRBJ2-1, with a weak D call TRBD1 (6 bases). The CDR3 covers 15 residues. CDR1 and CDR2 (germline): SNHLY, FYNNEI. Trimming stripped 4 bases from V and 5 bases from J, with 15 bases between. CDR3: CASSGGQNKNNEQFF. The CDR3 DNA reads TGTGCCAGCAGTGGTGGACAGAATAAGAACAATGAGCAGTTCTTC.

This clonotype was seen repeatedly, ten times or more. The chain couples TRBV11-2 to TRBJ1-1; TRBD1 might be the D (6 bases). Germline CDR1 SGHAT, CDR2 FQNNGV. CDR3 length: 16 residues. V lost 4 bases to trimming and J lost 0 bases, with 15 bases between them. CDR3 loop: CASSSLGGGLNTEAFF. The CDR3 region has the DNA TGTGCCAGCAGCTCCCTGGGGGGCGGGTTGAACACTGAAGCTTTCTTT.

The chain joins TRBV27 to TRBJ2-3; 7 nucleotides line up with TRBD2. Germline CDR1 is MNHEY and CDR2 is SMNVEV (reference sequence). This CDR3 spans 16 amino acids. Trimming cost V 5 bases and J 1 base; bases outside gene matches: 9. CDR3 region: CASSTISREGTDTQYF. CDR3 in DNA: TGTGCCAGCAGTACCATCTCCCGGGAGGGCACAGATACGCAGTATTTT.

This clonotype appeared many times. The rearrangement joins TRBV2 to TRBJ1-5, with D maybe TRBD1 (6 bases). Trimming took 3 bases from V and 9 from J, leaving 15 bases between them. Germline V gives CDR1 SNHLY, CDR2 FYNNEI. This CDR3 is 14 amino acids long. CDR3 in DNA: TGTGCCAGCAGTGAGAGGGGGGCGCGCCGGCCCCAGCATTTT. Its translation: CASSERGARRPQHF. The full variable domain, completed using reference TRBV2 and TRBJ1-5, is EPEVTQTPSHQVTQMGQEVILRCVPISNHLYFYWYRQILGQKVEFLVSFYNNEISEKSEIFDDQFSVERPDGSNFTLKIRSTKLEDSAMYFCASSERGARRPQHFGDGTRLSIL.

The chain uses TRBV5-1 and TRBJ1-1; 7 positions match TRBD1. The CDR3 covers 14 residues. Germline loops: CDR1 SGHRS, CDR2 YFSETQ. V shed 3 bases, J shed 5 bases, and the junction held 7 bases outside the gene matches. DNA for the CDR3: TGCGCCAGCAGCTCTGGACAGGAAAGGACTGAAGCTTTCTTT. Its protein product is CASSSGQERTEAFF.

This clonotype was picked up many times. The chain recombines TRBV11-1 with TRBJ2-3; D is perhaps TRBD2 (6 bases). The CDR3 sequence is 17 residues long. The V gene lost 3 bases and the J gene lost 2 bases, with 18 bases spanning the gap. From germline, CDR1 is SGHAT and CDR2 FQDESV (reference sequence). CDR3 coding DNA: TGTGCCAGCAGCTTGAGGAGGGGCCGGATTAACACAGATACGCAGTATTTT. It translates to CASSLRRGRINTDTQYF.

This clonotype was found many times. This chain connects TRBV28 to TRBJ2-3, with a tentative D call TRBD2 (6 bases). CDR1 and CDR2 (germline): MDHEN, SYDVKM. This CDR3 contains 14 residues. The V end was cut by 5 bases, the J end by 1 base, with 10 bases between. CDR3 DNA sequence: TGTGCCAGCAGTGCGGGCGGGGGCACAGATACGCAGTATTTT. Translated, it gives CASSAGGGTDTQYF.

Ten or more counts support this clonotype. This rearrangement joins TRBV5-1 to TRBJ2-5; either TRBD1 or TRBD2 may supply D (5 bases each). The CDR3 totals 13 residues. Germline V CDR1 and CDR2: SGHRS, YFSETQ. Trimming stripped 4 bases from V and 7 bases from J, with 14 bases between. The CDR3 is CASSRDHQGTQYF. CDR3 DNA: TGCGCCAGCAGCAGGGACCACCAGGGGACCCAGTACTTC.

In DNA, the CDR3 is TGTGCCAGTAGGACCGGGGACGAAAAACTGTTTTTT. Encoded protein: CASRTGDEKLFF. The chain links TRBV19 to TRBJ1-4; D perhaps matches TRBD1 (5 bases). V lost 6 bases to trimming and J lost 8 bases, with 10 bases between them. Germline CDR1 is LNHDA and CDR2 is SQIVND (reference sequence). This CDR3 is 12 amino acids long.

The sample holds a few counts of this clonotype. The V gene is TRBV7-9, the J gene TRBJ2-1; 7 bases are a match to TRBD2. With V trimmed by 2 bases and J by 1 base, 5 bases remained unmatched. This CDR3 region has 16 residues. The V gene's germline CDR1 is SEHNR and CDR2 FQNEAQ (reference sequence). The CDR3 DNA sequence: TGTGCCAGCAGCTTATACCCGGGAGGTTCCTACAATGAGCAGTTCTTC. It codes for CASSLYPGGSYNEQFF. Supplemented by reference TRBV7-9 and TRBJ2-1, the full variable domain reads DTGVSQNPRHKITKRGQNVTFRCDPISEHNRLYWYRQTLGQGPEFLTYFQNEAQLEKSRLLSDRFSAERPKGSFSTLEIQRTEQGDSAMYLCASSLYPGGSYNEQFFGPGTRLTVL.

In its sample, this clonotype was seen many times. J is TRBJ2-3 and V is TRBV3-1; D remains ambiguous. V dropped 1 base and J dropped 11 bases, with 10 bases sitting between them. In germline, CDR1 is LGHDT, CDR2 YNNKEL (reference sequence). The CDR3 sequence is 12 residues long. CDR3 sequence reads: CASSQVQEMQYF. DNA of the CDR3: TGTGCCAGCAGCCAAGTCCAAGAAATGCAGTATTTT.

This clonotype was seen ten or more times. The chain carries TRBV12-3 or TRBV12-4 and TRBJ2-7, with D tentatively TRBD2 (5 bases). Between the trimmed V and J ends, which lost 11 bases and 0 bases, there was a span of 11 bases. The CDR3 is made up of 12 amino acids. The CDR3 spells CAVLGSSYEQYF. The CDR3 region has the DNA TGTGCCGTCTTGGGGAGCTCCTACGAGCAGTACTTC.